The 28 T cell receptor beta chains given below trace back to one sample, sequenced in a study of PD-L1 blockade in urothelial cancer. As for time point: pretreatment peripheral blood. Sequencing used immunoSEQ multiplex PCR; TCRdb keeps in-frame clones, though not all of them. The sample yields some 87,000 clones, 80% to 90% seen once. This specimen was PBMCs, taken around atezolizumab (anti-PD-L1) treatment. The receptors shown here come from a man aged 55 to 70 with urothelial cancer.

This chain connects TRBV11-2 to TRBJ2-7; TRBD2 matches 9 bases. V was clipped by 5 bases and J by 2 bases; unmatched bases: 13. This CDR3 comprises 17 residues. Germline CDR1 SGHAT, CDR2 FQNNGV. The CDR3 loop is CASSQGIGLAGPYEQYF. The CDR3 coding sequence is TGTGCCAGCAGCCAAGGAATTGGGCTAGCGGGGCCCTACGAGCAGTACTTC.

The chain carries TRBV13 and TRBJ2-3; TRBD2 might be the D (5 bases). V lost 7 bases and J lost 8, with 13 bases in between. The germline CDR1 and CDR2 sequences are PRHDT and FYEKMQ (reference sequence). CDR3 length equals 12 residues. In DNA form, the CDR3 reads TGTGCCAGCACGGGAAATGAGGTTACGCAGTATTTT. This translates into CASTGNEVTQYF.

V and J are TRBV5-1 and TRBJ1-4; D unresolved. With 0 bases removed from V and 8 bases from J, the gap between germline ends came to 8 bases. The CDR3 runs to 13 residues. Germline V gives CDR1 SGHRS, CDR2 YFSETQ. The CDR3, as DNA: TGCGCCAGCAGCTTGGGTAGAGGGGAAAAACTGTTTTTT. It specifies CASSLGRGEKLFF.

This chain joins TRBV5-3 and TRBJ2-7, with D maybe TRBD2 (6 bases). TRBV5-3 counts as an open reading frame of uncertain function. This CDR3 spans 15 amino acids. The V end was cut by 4 bases, the J end by 5 bases, with 19 bases between. CDR3 sequence: CARSAGPIISHEQYF. The CDR3 nucleotides are TGTGCCAGAAGCGCGGGACCCATAATATCCCACGAGCAGTACTTC.

The chain joins TRBV6-6 to TRBJ2-7, with D possibly TRBD1 on 6 matching bases. The CDR3 spans 11 residues. Germline-derived CDR1 and CDR2 are MNHNY and SVGAGI (reference sequence). With 8 bases removed from V and 5 bases from J, the gap between germline ends came to 10 bases. This CDR3 is CASSQGNEQYF. The CDR3 DNA follows: TGTGCCAGCTCTCAGGGGAACGAGCAGTACTTC.

This clone has only a few counts. The chain employs TRBV6-5 and TRBJ2-7, with a possible D match to TRBD1 (5 bases). The V end was cut by 0 bases, the J end by 7 bases, with 10 bases between. The CDR3 sequence is 13 residues long. Germline V gene sequence: CDR1 MNHEY, CDR2 SVGAGI. DNA of the CDR3: TGTGCCAGCAGTTACTCTCAGGGTTGGGAGCAGTACTTC. Amino acid sequence: CASSYSQGWEQYF.

The chain combines TRBV6-5 with TRBJ2-1; 8 nucleotides line up with TRBD2. V shed 2 bases and J 9 bases; nucleotides not matched to a gene: 12. The CDR3 runs to 16 residues. Germline CDR1 is MNHEY and CDR2 is SVGAGI. CDR3: CASSYPGPAGEAEQFF. CDR3 nucleotide sequence: TGTGCCAGCAGTTACCCTGGCCCAGCGGGAGAAGCTGAGCAGTTCTTC.

The chain joins TRBV7-6 to TRBJ2-7; possible D gene TRBD1, 6 bases. Germline CDR1 is SGHVS and CDR2 is FNYEAQ. The CDR3 runs 13 residues. V lost 1 base and J 3 bases, leaving 7 bases between the germline ends. The CDR3 loop reads CASSLGQDYEQYF. DNA of the CDR3: TGTGCCAGCAGCTTAGGACAGGACTACGAGCAGTACTTC. Looking up the rest from reference TRBV7-6 and TRBJ2-7 gives the full variable domain: GAGVSQSPRYKVTKRGQDVALRCDPISGHVSLYWYRQALGQGPEFLTYFNYEAQQDKSGLPNDRFSAERPEGSISTLTIQRTEQRDSAMYRCASSLGQDYEQYFGPGTRLTVT.

The genes are TRBV10-2 and TRBJ2-7, with 7 bases lining up with TRBD2. J lost 4 bases, V lost 8 bases, and 14 bases had no gene match. This CDR3 contains 15 residues. The germline V gene has CDR1 WSHSY and CDR2 SAAADI. CDR3 sequence: CASYYEAGPSYEQYF. In DNA form, the CDR3 reads TGCGCCAGCTACTATGAAGCGGGGCCGTCTTACGAGCAGTACTTC.

The rearrangement links TRBV10-3 to TRBJ1-4; 9 bases match TRBD1. Germline V gives CDR1 ENHRY, CDR2 SYGVKD. With 6 bases clipped from V and 7 bases from J, the junction kept 9 bases outside the gene matches. This CDR3 region has 15 residues. For the CDR3, the DNA is TGTGCCATCAGGGCGACTGGACAGGGGACTGAAAAACTGTTTTTT. Amino acids: CAIRATGQGTEKLFF.

The chain links TRBV18 to TRBJ2-7, with 10 bases fitting TRBD2. From germline, CDR1 is KGHSH and CDR2 LQKENI. This CDR3 is built from 16 residues. Trimming took 6 bases from V and 2 from J; bases not matched to a gene: 10. CDR3 residues: CASSPIPGLATYEQYF. The DNA of the CDR3 is TGTGCCAGCTCCCCAATTCCGGGACTAGCGACCTACGAGCAGTACTTC.

The V call is TRBV6-6, the J call TRBJ2-5; 7 nucleotides line up with TRBD2. Germline CDR1 reads MNHNY; CDR2 reads SVGAGI (reference sequence). CDR3 size: 13 residues. The V gene end was trimmed by 7 bases and the J gene end by 1 base; junction bases not matched to a gene: 3. CDR3 nucleotide sequence: TGTGCCAGCACGGCTAGCGGCCAAGAGACCCAGTACTTC. Amino acid sequence: CASTASGQETQYF.

The chain links TRBV2 to TRBJ1-1; 11 nucleotides agree with TRBD1. Germline V gene data show CDR1 as SNHLY and CDR2 as FYNNEI. With V trimmed by 8 bases and J by 0 bases, 5 bases remained unmatched. The CDR3 is 15 residues long. The CDR3 sequence: CASAGTGGLNTEAFF. CDR3 nucleotide sequence: TGTGCCAGCGCAGGGACAGGGGGACTGAACACTGAAGCTTTCTTT.

This clone was counted a few times. The gene calls are TRBV7-2 and TRBJ2-7; no clear D gene. Germline V gene data show CDR1 as SGHTA and CDR2 as FQGNSA. The CDR3 sequence is 13 residues long. The germline V and J ends were trimmed by 1 base and 0 bases, with 4 bases remaining between them. CDR3 in amino acids: CASSLGASYEQYF. In DNA, the CDR3 is TGTGCCAGCAGCTTAGGGGCCTCCTACGAGCAGTACTTC.

The chain couples TRBV5-4 to TRBJ2-2, with D possibly being TRBD1 (5 bases). Trimming took 3 bases from V and 7 from J, leaving 16 bases between them. CDR1 is SGHNT and CDR2 is YYREEE in the germline V gene (reference sequence). The CDR3 is 15 amino acids. CDR3 protein: CASSSPWGQGGELFF. The DNA of the CDR3 is TGTGCCAGCAGCTCCCCTTGGGGCCAAGGCGGGGAGCTGTTTTTT.

The J gene is TRBJ1-2, the V gene TRBV5-6; possibly TRBD1 for D (6 bases). Germline values: CDR1 SGHDT, CDR2 YYEEEE. The CDR3 extends over 13 amino acids. Trimming pared 1 base from V and 5 bases from J, leaving 9 bases between. The CDR3 sequence is CASSLNREYGYTF. CDR3 in DNA: TGTGCCAGCAGCTTGAACAGGGAATATGGCTACACCTTC. Looking up the rest from reference TRBV5-6 and TRBJ1-2 gives the full variable domain: DAGVTQSPTHLIKTRGQQVTLRCSPKSGHDTVSWYQQALGQGPQFIFQYYEEEERQRGNFPDRFSGHQFPNYSSELNVNALLLGDSALYLCASSLNREYGYTFGSGTRLTVV.

This clone was found a few times. V and J are TRBV5-5 and TRBJ2-7, with D perhaps TRBD2 (7 bases). The length of the CDR3 is 14 residues. The V end lost 2 bases, the J end lost 4 bases, and 13 bases lay between the germline ends. Germline V gene sequence: CDR1 SGHKS, CDR2 YYEKEE (reference sequence). CDR3: CASSFGRGPYEQYF. Here the CDR3 DNA reads TGTGCCAGCAGCTTCGGGCGGGGGCCGTACGAGCAGTACTTC.

The CDR3 loop is CASSSEASGNTIYF. In DNA form, the CDR3 reads TGTGCCAGTAGTAGTGAGGCCTCTGGAAACACCATATATTTT. V and J are TRBV19 and TRBJ1-3; no firm D call. CDR3 length: 14 residues. V lost 4 bases to trimming and J lost 0 bases, with 7 bases between them. The germline V gene has CDR1 LNHDA and CDR2 SQIVND (reference sequence).

This clone was seen a few times. The chain uses TRBV25-1 and TRBJ1-1, with unresolved D. This CDR3 is 14 amino acids long. Between the trimmed V and J ends, which lost 5 bases and 2 bases, there was a span of 12 bases. The germline V gene has CDR1 MGHDK and CDR2 SYGVNS. CDR3 residues: CASSREYGNTEAFF. The CDR3 DNA reads as TGTGCCAGCAGTCGGGAGTACGGTAACACTGAAGCTTTCTTT.

The chain has TRBV5-1 and TRBJ2-7, with a weak D call TRBD2 (6 bases). The CDR3 has 14 amino acids. V gave up 0 bases and J gave up 3 bases, with 10 bases separating them. Germline assignment: CDR1 SGHRS and CDR2 YFSETQ. The CDR3 sequence is CASSLERTNYEQYF. The CDR3, as DNA: TGCGCCAGCAGCTTGGAGCGGACTAACTACGAGCAGTACTTC.

V and J are TRBV2 and TRBJ1-2, with a tentative D call TRBD1 (6 bases). The CDR3 is 14 amino acids. Germline lookup yields CDR1 SNHLY and CDR2 FYNNEI. V dropped 7 bases and J dropped 6 bases, with 18 bases sitting between them. The CDR3 region has the DNA TGTGCCAGCAATACGAGGGGGGGAAGGGATGGCTACACCTTC. It translates to CASNTRGGRDGYTF.

V usage is TRBV5-4 and J usage is TRBJ2-7; TRBD1 is a possible D gene (5 bases). V was trimmed by 0 bases and J by 0 bases, leaving 7 bases between them. The CDR3 length is 14 residues. From germline, CDR1 is SGHNT and CDR2 YYREEE (reference sequence). This chain's CDR3 is CASSLGQTSYEQYF. The CDR3 DNA reads as TGTGCCAGCAGCTTGGGACAGACCTCCTACGAGCAGTACTTC.

DNA of the CDR3: TGCGCCAGCAGCCAACTAGCGGGGGGGGTTAATGAGCAGTTCTTC. Translation gives CASSQLAGGVNEQFF. V and J are TRBV4-3 and TRBJ2-1; 12 bases align to TRBD2. Germline V gene lookup returns CDR1 LGHNA and CDR2 YSLEER. CDR3 length: 15 amino acids. The V and J ends lost 2 bases and 7 bases, in that order; junction bases with no gene match: 3.

The chain joins TRBV29-1 to TRBJ1-1; D might be TRBD1 (6 bases). The V end lost 4 bases, the J end lost 4 bases, and 13 bases lay between the germline ends. The germline CDR1 and CDR2 sequences are SQVTM and ANQGSEA. This CDR3 is built from 13 residues. The CDR3 spells CSVGGGGATEAFF. CDR3 coding DNA: TGCAGCGTTGGAGGCGGGGGGGCCACTGAAGCTTTCTTT.

The gene calls are TRBV28 and TRBJ2-1, with 8 bases matching TRBD2. This CDR3 is 16 amino acids long. V trimming: 5 bases; J trimming: 12 bases; junction bases outside the gene matches: 18. Germline V gives CDR1 MDHEN, CDR2 SYDVKM. The CDR3 here is CASSPLSGTYSSRQFF. The CDR3 nucleotides read TGTGCCAGCAGTCCCCTTAGCGGGACCTACTCGAGCCGGCAGTTCTTC.

This clone was picked up many times. The J gene is TRBJ2-7, the V gene TRBV30; possibly TRBD1 for D (5 bases). The CDR3 loop spans 12 amino acids. Looked up from germline, CDR1 is GTSNPN and CDR2 is SVGIG (reference sequence). V lost 4 bases to trimming and J lost 3 bases, with 10 bases between them. The CDR3 sequence: CAWKQVDYEQYF. The CDR3 DNA is TGTGCCTGGAAACAGGTTGACTACGAGCAGTACTTC.

This chain links TRBV19 with TRBJ1-4; D is possibly TRBD1 (6 bases). The V and J ends lost 6 bases and 9 bases respectively, with 20 bases between them. CDR3 length: 15 residues. The germline V gene has CDR1 LNHDA and CDR2 SQIVND (reference sequence). The CDR3 sequence: CASREGGATTQKLFF. CDR3 nucleotide sequence: TGTGCCAGTAGGGAAGGGGGGGCAACGACGCAAAAACTGTTTTTT.

The CDR3 region has the DNA TGTGCCAGTAGTCGCGGACAGGGGGCGATCGGTCGAAACATTCAGTACTTC. Translation: CASSRGQGAIGRNIQYF. This chain uses TRBV19 with TRBJ2-4; TRBD1 aligns across 11 bases. CDR3 size: 17 residues. From germline, CDR1 is LNHDA and CDR2 SQIVND (reference sequence). J lost 6 bases, V lost 5 bases, and 12 bases had no gene match.